This paragraph reports one T cell receptor beta chain. The target antigen is unknown. 13 Jbeta primers and 60 Vbeta primers were used for the PCR. The table came from immunoSEQ multiplex PCR; TCRdb's copy has only in-frame clones and leaves some out. The sample yields 100,000 to 150,000 clones, just over 70% seen once. The data are from a study of cytomegalovirus exposure and HLA in healthy donors. General study results and limits: In a later analysis, TCR beta V- and J-gene trimming showed a link to a missense DCLRE1C variant.

There are 13 residues in the CDR3. Material for sequencing was PBMCs. The sequence derives from a woman aged 55-70 years in good health and CMV-seropositive. The J gene is TRBJ2-7, the V gene TRBV7-5; the table gives TRBD1 as D, unverified against the DNA. TRBV7-5 is a recognized pseudogene. CDR3 bases: TGTGCCAGAAGCTTCGACAGATCCTACGAGCAGTACTTC. Amino acid sequence: CARSFDRSYEQYF.